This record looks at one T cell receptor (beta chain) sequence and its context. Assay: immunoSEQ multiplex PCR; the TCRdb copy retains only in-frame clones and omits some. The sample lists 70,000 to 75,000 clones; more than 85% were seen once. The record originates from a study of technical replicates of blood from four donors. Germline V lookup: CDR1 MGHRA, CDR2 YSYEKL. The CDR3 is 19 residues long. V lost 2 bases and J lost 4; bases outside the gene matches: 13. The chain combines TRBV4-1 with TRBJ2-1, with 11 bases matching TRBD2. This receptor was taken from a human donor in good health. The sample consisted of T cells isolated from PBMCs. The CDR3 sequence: CASSQHPLAGGWGYNEQFF. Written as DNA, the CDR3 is TGCGCCAGCAGCCAACATCCCCTAGCGGGAGGTTGGGGTTACAATGAGCAGTTCTTC.